The clone carrying this T cell receptor (beta chain) occurred many times. Its specificity is unknown. This sample was taken from a study of T cells after posttransplantation cyclophosphamide. TCRdb keeps only in-frame clones here, not all; method: immunoSEQ multiplex PCR. Observed are fewer than 35,000 clones, no singletons, with the top ten taking 2.7%. The V and J ends lost 3 bases and 4 bases respectively, with 9 bases between them. The CDR3 is 13 residues long. The V gene's germline CDR1 is SGHAT and CDR2 FQDESV (reference sequence). Study-level findings and limits: Skin or GI-infiltrating T cells shared few TRB sequences with blood.

The sample consisted of PBMCs. The chain is built from TRBV11-1 and TRBJ2-5; D is ambiguous. The receptor comes from a woman aged 60-75 years in good health, CMV-negative, and a related stem cell transplant donor. CDR3 bases: TGTGCCAGCAGCTTGCCAGGTGGAGAGACCCAGTACTTC. Translated: CASSLPGGETQYF.